This TCR beta chain was profiled in a study of cytomegalovirus exposure and HLA in healthy donors. For the study at large: As an earlier analysis found, 150 million to 200 million T cells yielded about 120 million unique TCR beta sequences.

Use of 60 Vbeta and 13 Jbeta primers characterized the PCR. Assay: immunoSEQ multiplex PCR; the TCRdb copy retains only in-frame clones and omits some. This sample carries fewer than 150,000 clones, 75% to 90% of them seen once, and the ten largest clones take 1%. The clonotype originates from a man aged 35 to 55 in good health and CMV-seronegative. The sample consisted of PBMCs.

The CDR3 protein is CASMEGLVGDTQYF. The CDR3, as DNA: TGTGCCAGCATGGAAGGACTAGTCGGAGATACGCAGTATTTT. The chain employs TRBV28 and TRBJ2-3; 7 positions match TRBD2. The J segment lost 5 bases and the V segment lost 7 bases, leaving 9 bases of the junction unmatched. The CDR3 extends over 14 amino acids. Germline lookup yields CDR1 MDHEN and CDR2 SYDVKM.